Presented here are 6 T cell receptor beta chains from one specimen sequenced in a study of CD8 T cells in Susac syndrome. Random hexamers primed reverse transcription of about 0.45 to 1 ug RNA. TCRdb ran MiXCR on the immunoSEQ multiplex PCR reads and lists one entry per CDR3 protein. The top ten clones hold around 0.18% of a sample with 250,000 to 300,000 distinct CDR3 sequences, around 91% of them seen once. The sequenced sample consisted of CD8+ T cells from PBMCs. All receptors come from a human donor with multiple sclerosis.

The chain combines TRBV3-1 with TRBJ2-1, with 14 bases fitting TRBD2. CDR3 size: 18 residues. Germline loops: CDR1 LGHDT, CDR2 YNNKEL (reference sequence). Trimming took 3 bases from V and 3 from J; bases not matched to a gene: 7. CDR3 bases: TGTGCCAGCAGCCAGGGGACTAGCGGGGGAGACTTCTACAATGAGCAGTTCTTC. Translating gives CASSQGTSGGDFYNEQFF.

V usage is TRBV18 and J usage is TRBJ2-7; D is unresolved. CDR3 length: 13 amino acids. Germline CDR1 and CDR2: KGHSH and LQKENI. Trimming left V 6 bases short and J 2 bases short, with 11 bases between. The CDR3: CASSSLQPYEQYF. CDR3 DNA sequence: TGTGCCAGCTCCTCGCTACAGCCCTACGAGCAGTACTTC. The complete variable domain, with remaining parts taken from reference TRBV18 and TRBJ2-7, reads NAGVMQNPRHLVRRRGQEARLRCSPMKGHSHVYWYRQLPEEGLKFMVYLQKENIIDESGMPKERFSAEFPKEGPSILRIQQVVRGDSAAYFCASSSLQPYEQYFGPGTRLTVT.

CDR3 sequence reads: CASSVGARGQRAYEQYF. CDR3 in DNA: TGTGCCAGTAGTGTTGGAGCGAGGGGACAGAGAGCCTACGAGCAGTACTTC. This sequence joins TRBV19 and TRBJ2-7; 7 bases fit TRBD1. The CDR3 sequence is 17 residues long. Trimming cost V 5 bases and J 2 bases; bases outside gene matches: 15. Germline lookup yields CDR1 LNHDA and CDR2 SQIVND (reference sequence).

This chain connects TRBV20-1 to TRBJ2-3, with 13 bases that match TRBD2. With V trimmed by 5 bases and J by 6 bases, 11 bases remained unmatched. Looked up from germline, CDR1 is DFQATT and CDR2 is SNEGSKA (reference sequence). This CDR3 spans 16 amino acids. The chain's CDR3 is CSACPPGLAGSDTQYF. CDR3 nucleotide sequence: TGCAGTGCTTGTCCGCCGGGACTAGCGGGAAGTGATACGCAGTATTTT.

The genes are TRBV2 and TRBJ1-1, with a tentative D call TRBD1 (5 bases). Germline values: CDR1 SNHLY, CDR2 FYNNEI. The CDR3 is 17 residues long. Trimming shortened V by 2 bases and J by 2 bases, and 18 bases separated the two germline ends. The CDR3 DNA reads as TGTGCCAGCAGTGAAAATTTCTACGACAGACGAAACACTGAAGCTTTCTTT. This gives the protein CASSENFYDRRNTEAFF.

This clonotype was observed a single time. The chain employs TRBV28 and TRBJ2-3; perhaps TRBD2 as D (6 bases). This CDR3 has 14 residues. From germline, CDR1 is MDHEN and CDR2 SYDVKM. Deletions cut 6 bases from V and 4 bases from J, with 14 bases between. The CDR3 loop reads CASSLYSGADTQYF. The CDR3 DNA follows: TGTGCCAGCAGCCTCTATTCGGGGGCAGATACGCAGTATTTT.